Listed here is a single T cell receptor beta chain. In the same sample, other DNA sequences code for this CDR3. Here immunoSEQ multiplex PCR was the method, and the copy in TCRdb shows in-frame clones only, minus some. The table includes 2 million to 2.5 million clones, around 90% detected once. The data derive from a study of shared clonotypes between healthy human individuals. The ends lost 3 bases at V and 6 bases at J; junction bases unmatched: 6. This CDR3 has 14 residues. CDR1 and CDR2 from the germline V gene are SGHRS and YFSETQ. The sequence was obtained from a man aged 18 to 30 in good health. Some clones in this sample may be carry-over from other donors' samples. The V and J genes are TRBV5-1 and TRBJ1-1; 9 positions agree with TRBD1. The sequencing sample was made of naive CD4+ T cells from PBMCs. Subset in this sample: CD45RA+ positively selected. The CDR3: CASSSRQGGPEAFF. For the CDR3, the DNA is TGCGCCAGCAGCTCGAGACAGGGGGGTCCTGAAGCTTTCTTT.